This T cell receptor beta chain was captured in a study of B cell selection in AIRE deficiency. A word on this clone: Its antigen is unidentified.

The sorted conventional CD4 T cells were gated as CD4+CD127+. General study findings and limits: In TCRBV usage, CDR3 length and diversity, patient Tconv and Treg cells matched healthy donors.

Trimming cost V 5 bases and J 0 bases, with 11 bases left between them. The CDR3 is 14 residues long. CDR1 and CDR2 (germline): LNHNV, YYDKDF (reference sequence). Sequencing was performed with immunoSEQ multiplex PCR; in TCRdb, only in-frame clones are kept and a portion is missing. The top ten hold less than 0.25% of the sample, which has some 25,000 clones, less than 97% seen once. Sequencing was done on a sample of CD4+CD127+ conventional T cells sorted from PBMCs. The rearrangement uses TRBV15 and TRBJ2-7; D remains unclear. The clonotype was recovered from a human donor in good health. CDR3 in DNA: TGTGCCACCAGCCCCCTCTCTAGCTCCTACGAGCAGTACTTC. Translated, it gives CATSPLSSSYEQYF.